This T cell receptor beta chain was identified in a study of blood T cell repertoires in COVID-19 (dated by TCRdb to about 2020). Study-level background: Collaborator samples came from the United States, Italy and Spain and covered acute and convalescent phases of COVID-19. Nearly every sample came with metadata listing a de-identified subject ID, COVID-19 status, age in years and sex. The material from the prospective study consisted of cDNA or gDNA derived from T cells, B-cell-depleted T cells, or PBMCs. Samples came from the ongoing ImmuneRACE study (first 160 participants) plus 1,254 subjects from 6 global collaborators. Subjects who had been exposed to COVID-19, were actively infected with it, or had recovered from it provided the deeply sampled blood TCRbeta repertoires that made up the dataset. The repertoires were released in a freely available public database meant as a resource for research on the immune response to SARS-CoV-2. Where HLA class I and class II types were available, the types were taken from metadata supplied by the sample provider, not from assay-based typing. The paper's findings and limits, for the study overall: The quantity of clinical and demographic metadata differed by source and by participant and was supplied without curation.

TCRbeta CDR3 regions were amplified from genomic DNA by means of the immunoSEQ Assay, a bias-controlled multiplex PCR. The authors' pipeline ran thus. Nucleated cell counts per sample were estimated from amplification of reference gene primers within the assay. Sequence reads were collapsed and filtered to measure the absolute abundance of every unique TCRbeta CDR3 rearrangement. For each sample, productive Simpson clonality was calculated as the square root of Simpson's diversity index over productive rearrangements. The clones in this table, taken by TCRdb from immuneACCESS, are in-frame only. Not every clone is retained; where verified, under half of the shortfall comes from an unresolved V gene, and the cause of the rest is unknown. D and trimming come from the DNA, and the V and J calls and clone size come from that table. Counted in this sample were under 400,000 clones; approximately 87% of them appeared once. Roughly 2.9% of the sample comes from the top ten.

Remarks on this clone: Its antigen target is currently unknown. No quality values exist for individual bases; no much larger clone is one base distant.

Measured from the cysteine to the phenylalanine, the CDR3 is 19 residues long. The sequence is cut down to CDR3 DNA, 57 bases in frame from base 1. Per the germline V gene (reference sequence), SGHNT is the CDR1 and YYREEE is the CDR2. The V and J ends are trimmed by 4 bases and 3 bases, leaving 26 bases between them. One collaborating source in Seattle enrolled patients while the patients were actively infected and followed the patients over time throughout the course of disease. Each collaborating institution followed its own protocols to collect whole blood in K2EDTA tubes. For TCRbeta analysis, collaborator samples were shipped as frozen whole blood, as isolated PBMCs, or as DNA extracted from either sample type.

The material sequenced was peripheral blood. The sequence links TRBV5-4 to TRBJ2-1; the D gene is perhaps TRBD2, from 7 matching bases. This clonotype originated in a woman aged 25 to 39 with COVID-19, enrolled during active disease. The CDR3 sequence is CASSLRGLVAGVDYNEQFF. The DNA reads TGTGCCAGCAGCCTAAGGGGGTTAGTGGCGGGAGTGGACTACAATGAGCAGTTCTTC.